These T cell receptor beta chains were read from a single sample in a study of shared clonotypes between healthy human individuals. TCRdb's table, derived via immunoSEQ multiplex PCR, lists solely in-frame clones and lacks some. The sample contains under 1,100,000 clones, around 78% of which appear only once. Material for sequencing was memory CD4+ T cells from PBMCs. The receptors originated from a man aged 18 to 29 in good health. Some clones in this sample may be carry-over from other donors' samples. Both conserved end residues are part of each CDR3. A D gene is named only where the DNA matches it firmly. Clone size is given for some rows only: seen once, a few or many times, or a class if the clone is expanded.

d_call	clone_size	v_call	j_call	cdr3_aa	cdr3_nt
NA	NA	TRBV7-3	TRBJ1-3	CASSQEAGNTIYF	TGTGCCAGCAGTCAAGAGGCTGGAAACACCATATATTTT
NA	once	TRBV6-5	TRBJ1-1	CASSYSGGATEAFF	TGTGCCAGCAGTTACTCGGGGGGGGCCACTGAAGCTTTCTTT
TRBD2	NA	TRBV11-1	TRBJ2-3	CASSSGRGYTDTQYF	TGTGCCAGCAGCTCCGGGCGGGGGTACACAGATACGCAGTATTTT
TRBD2	NA	TRBV2	TRBJ2-7	CASRIMILAGGQSGEQYF	TGTGCCAGCAGGATAATGATTCTAGCGGGAGGGCAGTCAGGAGAGCAGTACTTC
NA	many	TRBV4-3	TRBJ1-4	CASSRNRVTNEKLFF	TGCGCCAGCAGCCGGAACAGGGTGACTAATGAAAAACTGTTTTTT
TRBD2	NA	TRBV4-2	TRBJ2-7	CASSVRTSGVTYEQYF	TGTGCCAGCAGCGTTCGTACTAGCGGGGTTACCTACGAGCAGTACTTC
NA	NA	TRBV6-1	TRBJ1-5	CASRATGQPQHF	TGTGCCAGCAGGGCAACGGGACAGCCCCAGCATTTT
TRBD1	NA	TRBV6-1	TRBJ1-4	CASRKDRPNEKLFF	TGTGCCAGCAGGAAGGACAGGCCTAATGAAAAACTGTTTTTT
TRBD2	NA	TRBV7-3	TRBJ2-1	CASSRASGRASNEQFF	TGTGCCAGCAGCCGTGCTAGCGGGAGGGCCAGTAATGAGCAGTTCTTC
NA	NA	TRBV5-6	TRBJ2-1	CASIANNEQFF	TGTGCCAGCATAGCGAACAATGAGCAGTTCTTC
TRBD1	NA	TRBV20-1	TRBJ2-3	CSAQTGSQYF	TGCAGTGCTCAGACAGGGTCGCAGTATTTT
NA	few	TRBV6-6	TRBJ1-5	CASTTQARSNQPQHF	TGTGCCAGCACTACACAGGCTCGGAGCAATCAGCCCCAGCATTTT
TRBD1	NA	TRBV6-1	TRBJ1-2	CASSVGQAFPNYGYTF	TGTGCCAGCAGTGTTGGACAGGCCTTTCCTAACTATGGCTACACCTTC
NA	NA	TRBV5-4	TRBJ2-7	CASGQANSYEQYF	TGTGCCAGCGGTCAGGCGAACTCCTACGAGCAGTACTTC
NA	NA	TRBV29-1	TRBJ1-1	CSVTVGLDTEAFF	TGCAGCGTCACAGTAGGGTTAGACACTGAAGCTTTCTTT
NA	NA	TRBV7-2	TRBJ2-1	CASLISSTAGSYNEQFF	TGTGCCAGCCTCATATCGAGTACTGCTGGCTCCTACAATGAGCAGTTCTTC
NA	NA	TRBV15	TRBJ2-4	CATSTRTQGGNIQYF	TGTGCCACCAGCACCCGCACGCAGGGCGGAAACATTCAGTACTTC
NA	few	TRBV7-2	TRBJ1-1	CASSPYRAVNTEAFF	TGTGCCAGCAGCCCCTACAGGGCGGTAAACACTGAAGCTTTCTTT
NA	NA	TRBV29-1	TRBJ1-2	CSVGSGFLDGYTF	TGCAGCGTTGGGTCTGGGTTCTTGGATGGCTACACCTTC
NA	NA	TRBV7-9	TRBJ1-5	CASSPTGNQPQHF	TGTGCCAGCAGCCCTACAGGGAATCAGCCCCAGCATTTT
NA	many	TRBV2	TRBJ2-5	CASSAERGVDF	TGTGCCAGCAGTGCGGAAAGAGGGGTGGACTTC
TRBD2	NA	TRBV7-9	TRBJ2-3	CASGYSSGPTDTQYF	TGTGCCAGCGGCTACTCTAGCGGTCCCACAGATACGCAGTATTTT
TRBD2	few	TRBV4-2	TRBJ2-2	CASSRVAGGAGELFF	TGTGCCAGCAGCCGGGTAGCGGGAGGAGCCGGGGAGCTGTTTTTT
NA	NA	TRBV25-1	TRBJ1-2	CASSVPGAYGYTF	TGTGCCAGCAGTGTCCCCGGGGCTTATGGCTACACCTTC
NA	NA	TRBV2	TRBJ2-7	CASTGTYAYEQYF	TGTGCCAGCACTGGGACATATGCCTACGAGCAGTACTTC
NA	few	TRBV11-2	TRBJ2-7	CASSLESLGSNAVCF	TGTGCCAGCAGCTTAGAATCCCTCGGGTCCAACGCCGTATGCTTC
TRBD1	NA	TRBV7-2	TRBJ1-2	CASSLAASTGQGGGYTF	TGTGCCAGCAGCTTAGCAGCTTCCACAGGACAGGGGGGAGGCTACACCTTC
NA	NA	TRBV11-2	TRBJ1-1	CASSLYGTANTEAFF	TGTGCCAGCAGCCTCTACGGGACCGCGAACACTGAAGCTTTCTTT
NA	NA	TRBV5-1	TRBJ2-3	CASSLETGTDTQYF	TGCGCCAGCAGCTTGGAAACAGGCACAGATACGCAGTATTTT